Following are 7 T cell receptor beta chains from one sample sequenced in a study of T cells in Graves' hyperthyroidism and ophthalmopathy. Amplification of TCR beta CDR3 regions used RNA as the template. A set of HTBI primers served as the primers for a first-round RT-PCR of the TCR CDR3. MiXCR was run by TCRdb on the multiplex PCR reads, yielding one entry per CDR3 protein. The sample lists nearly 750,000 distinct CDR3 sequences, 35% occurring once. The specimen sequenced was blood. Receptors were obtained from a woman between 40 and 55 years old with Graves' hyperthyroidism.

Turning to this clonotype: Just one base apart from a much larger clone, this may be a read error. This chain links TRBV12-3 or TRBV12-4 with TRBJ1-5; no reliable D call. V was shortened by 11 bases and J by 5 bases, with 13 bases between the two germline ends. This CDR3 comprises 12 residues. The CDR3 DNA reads TGTGCCCGCAATAGAGAGGATCAGCCCCAGCATTTT. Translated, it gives CARNREDQPQHF.

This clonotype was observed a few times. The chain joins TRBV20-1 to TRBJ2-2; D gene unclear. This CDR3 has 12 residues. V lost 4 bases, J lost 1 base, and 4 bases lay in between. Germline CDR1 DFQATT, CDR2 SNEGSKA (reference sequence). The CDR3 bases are TGCAGTGCTAAGAAGAACACCGGGGAGCTGTTTTTT. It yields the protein CSAKKNTGELFF.

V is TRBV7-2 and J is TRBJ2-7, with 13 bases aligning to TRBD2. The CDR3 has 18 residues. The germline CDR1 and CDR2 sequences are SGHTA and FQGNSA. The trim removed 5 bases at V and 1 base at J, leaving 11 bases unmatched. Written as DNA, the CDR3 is TGTGCCAGCAGCCTCCGGACTAGCGGGAGCTTTCGATCCTACGAGCAGTACTTC. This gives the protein CASSLRTSGSFRSYEQYF.

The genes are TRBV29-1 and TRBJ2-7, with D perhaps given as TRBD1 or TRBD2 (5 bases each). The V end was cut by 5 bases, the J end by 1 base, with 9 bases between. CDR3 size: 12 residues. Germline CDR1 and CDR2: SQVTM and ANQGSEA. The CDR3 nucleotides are TGCAGCGTTATGAGGGGTTCCTACGAGCAGTACTTC. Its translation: CSVMRGSYEQYF.

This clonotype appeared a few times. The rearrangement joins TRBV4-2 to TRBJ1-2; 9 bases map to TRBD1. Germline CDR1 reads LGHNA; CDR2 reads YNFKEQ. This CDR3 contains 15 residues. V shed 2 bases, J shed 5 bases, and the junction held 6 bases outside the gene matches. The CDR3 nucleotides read TGTGCCAGCAGCCAAAGGGACAGGGTTTGGTATGGCTACACCTTC. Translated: CASSQRDRVWYGYTF.

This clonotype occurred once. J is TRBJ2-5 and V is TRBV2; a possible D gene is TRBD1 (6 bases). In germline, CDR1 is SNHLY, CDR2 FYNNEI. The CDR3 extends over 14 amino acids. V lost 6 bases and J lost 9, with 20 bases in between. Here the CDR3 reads CASRRGSVDQPQYF. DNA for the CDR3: TGTGCCAGCAGGAGGGGGTCCGTCGATCAGCCCCAGTACTTC. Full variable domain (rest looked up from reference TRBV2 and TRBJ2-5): EPEVTQTPSHQVTQMGQEVILRCVPISNHLYFYWYRQILGQKVEFLVSFYNNEISEKSEIFDDQFSVERPDGSNFTLKIRSTKLEDSAMYFCASRRGSVDQPQYFGPGTRLLVL.

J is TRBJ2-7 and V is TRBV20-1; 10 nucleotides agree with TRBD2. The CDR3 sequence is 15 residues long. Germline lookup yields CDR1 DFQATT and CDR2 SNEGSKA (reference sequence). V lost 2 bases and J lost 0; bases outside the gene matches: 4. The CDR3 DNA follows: TGCAGTGCTAGACCCAGGACTAGCGGCTCCTACGAGCAGTACTTC. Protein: CSARPRTSGSYEQYF.